This entry features one TCR beta chain sequence. Its antigen remains unknown. PCR was performed using 60 Vbeta and 13 Jbeta primers. Clones were sequenced by immunoSEQ multiplex PCR, and TCRdb holds only the in-frame ones, with some missing. Of around 150,000 clones in the sample, nearly 70% were seen once. The sample is drawn from a study of cytomegalovirus exposure and HLA in healthy donors. Study-level points and caveats: The authors later linked a missense DCLRE1C variant to TCR beta V- and J-gene trimming. The authors listed approximately 150 TCR beta chains as cytomegalovirus-associated. Generally TCR sequences proved uncommon, though certain public TCRs appeared in numerous donors.

The V segment lost 3 bases and the J segment 6 bases; nucleotides outside the gene matches: 11. Germline values: CDR1 LGHNA, CDR2 YNFKEQ. This CDR3 contains 15 residues. Sequenced: PBMCs. The TCR sequence derives from a man aged 25 to 40 in good health and CMV-seropositive. The chain couples TRBV4-2 to TRBJ2-7, with 7 nucleotides matching TRBD1. The CDR3 DNA is TGTGCCAGCAGCCACATAATGAATACAGGGGCCGAGCAGTACTTC. Translated, it gives CASSHIMNTGAEQYF.